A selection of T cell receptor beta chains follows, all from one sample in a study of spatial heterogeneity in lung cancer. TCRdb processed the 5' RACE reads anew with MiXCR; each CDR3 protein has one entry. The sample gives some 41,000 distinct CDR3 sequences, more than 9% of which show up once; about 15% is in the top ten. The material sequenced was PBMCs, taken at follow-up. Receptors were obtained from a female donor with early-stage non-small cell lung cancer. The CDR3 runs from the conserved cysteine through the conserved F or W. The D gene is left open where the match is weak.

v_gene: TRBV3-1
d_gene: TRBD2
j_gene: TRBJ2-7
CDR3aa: CASMRTGGTHEQYF

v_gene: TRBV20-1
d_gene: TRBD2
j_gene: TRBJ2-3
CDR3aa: CSATALLLFSSGGKDTQYF

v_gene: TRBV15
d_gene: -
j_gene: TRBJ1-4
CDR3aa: CATSFNSNEKLFF

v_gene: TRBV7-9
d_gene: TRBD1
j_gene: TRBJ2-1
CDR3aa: CASSLAPGGNQFF

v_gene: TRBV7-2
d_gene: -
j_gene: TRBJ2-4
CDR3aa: CASSPGNIQYF

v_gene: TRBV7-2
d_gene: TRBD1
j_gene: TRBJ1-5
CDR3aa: CASSFGQGGQPQHF

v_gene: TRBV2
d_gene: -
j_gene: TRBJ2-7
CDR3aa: CASMADRGAGEQYF

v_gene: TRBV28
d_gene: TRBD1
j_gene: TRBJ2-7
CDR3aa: CASSPHGQAVTYEQYF

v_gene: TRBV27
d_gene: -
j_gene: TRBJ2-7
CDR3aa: CASSLTGRSSYEQYF

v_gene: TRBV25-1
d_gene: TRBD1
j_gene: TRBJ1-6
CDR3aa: CATEDRLSPLHF

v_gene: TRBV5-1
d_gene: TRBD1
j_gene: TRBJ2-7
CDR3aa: CASSFRDSLSAVYEQYF

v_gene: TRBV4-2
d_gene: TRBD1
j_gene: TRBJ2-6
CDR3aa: CASSHLGDSSSGANVLTF

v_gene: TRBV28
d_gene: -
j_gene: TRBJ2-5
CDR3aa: CASSFGLGPTETQYF

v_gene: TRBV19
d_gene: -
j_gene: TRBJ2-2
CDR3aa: CASSIGVGELFF

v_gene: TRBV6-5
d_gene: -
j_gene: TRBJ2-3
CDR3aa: CASSYSWGGGSDTQYF

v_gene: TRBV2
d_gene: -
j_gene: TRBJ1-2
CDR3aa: CASSEGAGGYTF

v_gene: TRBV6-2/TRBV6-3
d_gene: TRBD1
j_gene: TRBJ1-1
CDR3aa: CASSWTGRSTEAFF

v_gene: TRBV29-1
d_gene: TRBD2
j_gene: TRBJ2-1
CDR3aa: CSVTSGSYNEQFF

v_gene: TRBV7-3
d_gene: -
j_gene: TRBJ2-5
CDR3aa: CASSPGSQETQYF

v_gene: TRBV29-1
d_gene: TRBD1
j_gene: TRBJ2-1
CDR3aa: CSGEIGTALNEQFF

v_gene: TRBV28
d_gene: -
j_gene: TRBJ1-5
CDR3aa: CASSPLGSSNQPQHF

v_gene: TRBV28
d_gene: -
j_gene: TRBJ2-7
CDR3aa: CASSLRLYEQYF

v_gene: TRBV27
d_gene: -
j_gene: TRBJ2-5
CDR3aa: CASSSYGGGETQYF

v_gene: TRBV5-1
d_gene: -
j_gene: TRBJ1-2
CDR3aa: CASSSAGFGYTF

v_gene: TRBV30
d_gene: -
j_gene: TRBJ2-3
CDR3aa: CAWRNGGGSDTQYF

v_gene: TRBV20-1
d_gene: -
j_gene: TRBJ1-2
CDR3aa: CSARDGGVAYGYTF

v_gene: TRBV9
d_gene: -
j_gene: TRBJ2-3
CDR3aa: CASSGGPSDTQYF

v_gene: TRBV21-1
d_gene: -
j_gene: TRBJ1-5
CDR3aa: CASSRALPYQPQHF

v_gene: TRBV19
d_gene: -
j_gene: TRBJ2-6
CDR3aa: CASTSGGLTSGANVLTF

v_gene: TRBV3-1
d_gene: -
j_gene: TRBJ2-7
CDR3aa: CASSRAQGSYEQYF

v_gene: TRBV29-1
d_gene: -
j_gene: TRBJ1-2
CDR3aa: CSVEYAFGYTF

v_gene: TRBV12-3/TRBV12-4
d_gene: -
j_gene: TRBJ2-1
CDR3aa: CASSPSVWSFNEQFF

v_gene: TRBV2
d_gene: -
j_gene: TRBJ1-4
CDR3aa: CASSGNGIEKLFF

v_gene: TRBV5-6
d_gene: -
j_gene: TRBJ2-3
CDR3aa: CASSFGRNTDTQYF